Listed here are 20 T cell receptor beta chains from one sample, sequenced in a study of T cell changes during pregnancy in multiple sclerosis. Clones were sequenced by immunoSEQ multiplex PCR, and TCRdb holds only the in-frame ones, with some missing. This repertoire shows under 95,000 clones, 80% to 95% found once; its top ten account for around 2%. The material sequenced was peripheral blood, taken in the second trimester of pregnancy. The receptors come from a female donor with multiple sclerosis, enrolled in a pregnancy study.

The J gene is TRBJ2-7, the V gene TRBV28; the match to TRBD1 covers 10 bases. CDR1 is MDHEN, CDR2 SYDVKM, per germline. V dropped 6 bases and J dropped 6; count of bases not matched to a gene: 11. The CDR3 is 15 amino acids. CDR3 loop: CASSPSRDRGVEQYF. CDR3 DNA sequence: TGTGCCAGCAGCCCGAGCCGGGACAGGGGTGTCGAGCAGTACTTC.

The J gene is TRBJ1-1, the V gene TRBV19; possible D gene TRBD1, 5 bases. Germline assignment: CDR1 LNHDA and CDR2 SQIVND (reference sequence). CDR3 length equals 16 residues. V was trimmed by 3 bases and J by 0 bases, leaving 14 bases between them. The CDR3 reads CASSIGMGRMNTEAFF. DNA for the CDR3: TGTGCCAGTAGTATCGGAATGGGGCGGATGAACACTGAAGCTTTCTTT.

There are a few counts of this clone. The CDR3 sequence is CASSSRTLGEGDTQYF. The CDR3 nucleotides are TGTGCCAGCAGCTCTCGGACTCTCGGTGAGGGTGATACGCAGTATTTT. The chain recombines TRBV7-9 with TRBJ2-3, with D maybe TRBD2 (5 bases). The V gene's germline CDR1 is SEHNR and CDR2 FQNEAQ (reference sequence). The CDR3 runs 16 residues. Trimming took 4 bases from V and 6 from J, leaving 20 bases between them.

In its sample, this clone was seen once. CDR3 nucleotides: TGCGCCCTTGAAGAGCCTAGCACAGATACGCAGTATTTT. This translates into CALEEPSTDTQYF. The chain joins TRBV10-1 to TRBJ2-3; D unclear. The CDR3 runs 13 residues. Trimming took off 11 bases at V and 0 bases at J, with 12 bases between the two ends. Germline V CDR1 and CDR2: WNHNN, SYGVQD (reference sequence).

The rearrangement links TRBV2 to TRBJ1-2; TRBD1 aligns across 8 bases. Germline CDR1 SNHLY, CDR2 FYNNEI. After removal of 3 bases from V and 5 bases from J, the junction contained 8 bases not matched to a gene. The CDR3 is 15 residues long. CDR3 sequence (DNA): TGTGCCAGCAGTGATGCCCAGGGGGCTTGGTATGGCTACACCTTC. Its translation is CASSDAQGAWYGYTF.

The chain uses TRBV11-3 and TRBJ2-7, with D possibly matching TRBD1 (5 bases). Trimming took off 1 base at V and 3 bases at J, with 13 bases between the two ends. Looked up from germline, CDR1 is SGHNT and CDR2 is YENEEA. The length of the CDR3 is 15 residues. CDR3 amino acids: CASSLAPTVIYEQYF. The DNA of the CDR3 is TGTGCCAGCAGCTTAGCCCCGACAGTTATCTACGAGCAGTACTTC.

In its sample, this clone was seen a few times. The CDR3 DNA reads as TGTGCCTGGAGGAGGGATTATGGCACTAATGAAAAACTGTTTTTT. This gives the protein CAWRRDYGTNEKLFF. The chain couples TRBV30 to TRBJ1-4; unclear D gene. Trimming stripped 3 bases from V and 2 bases from J, with 13 bases between. CDR3 length equals 15 residues. CDR1 GTSNPN and CDR2 SVGIG come from the germline V gene (reference sequence). Combining the CDR3 with reference TRBV30 and TRBJ1-4 gives the whole variable domain SQTIHQWPATLVQPVGSPLSLECTVEGTSNPNLYWYRQAAGRGLQLLFYSVGIGQISSEVPQNLSASRPQDRQFILSSKKLLLSDSGFYLCAWRRDYGTNEKLFFGSGTQLSVL.

This clone was seen more than once but under ten times. The chain is built from TRBV4-2 and TRBJ2-6; the D gene is possibly TRBD2 (6 bases). Trimming stripped 1 base from V and 2 bases from J, with 12 bases between. The CDR3 totals 17 residues. The germline V gene encodes CDR1 LGHNA and CDR2 YNFKEQ. The CDR3 region is CASSQGWGVAGANVLTF. In DNA, the CDR3 is TGTGCCAGCAGCCAAGGGTGGGGGGTCGCTGGGGCCAACGTCCTGACTTTC.

The chain employs TRBV5-6 and TRBJ1-2; 8 bases line up with TRBD1. CDR1 SGHDT and CDR2 YYEEEE come from the germline V gene. CDR3 length equals 13 residues. The V segment lost 6 bases and the J segment 4 bases; nucleotides outside the gene matches: 5. This CDR3 is CASTRDRGYGYTF. CDR3 in DNA: TGTGCCAGCACCCGAGACAGGGGCTATGGCTACACCTTC. Full variable domain (remainder filled in from reference TRBV5-6 and TRBJ1-2): DAGVTQSPTHLIKTRGQQVTLRCSPKSGHDTVSWYQQALGQGPQFIFQYYEEEERQRGNFPDRFSGHQFPNYSSELNVNALLLGDSALYLCASTRDRGYGYTFGSGTRLTVV.

This CDR3 is CASGLDTYEQYF. DNA of the CDR3: TGTGCTAGTGGTTTGGACACCTACGAGCAGTACTTC. The chain links TRBV12-5 to TRBJ2-7; the D is unclear. The germline V and J ends were trimmed by 1 base and 2 bases, with 3 bases remaining between them. The CDR3 is made up of 12 amino acids. Germline V gene sequence: CDR1 LGHNT, CDR2 FRNRAP.

The chain couples TRBV5-1 to TRBJ2-2; the D gene is possibly TRBD2 (5 bases). Germline CDR1 SGHRS, CDR2 YFSETQ. This CDR3 region has 16 residues. V was pared by 1 base and J by 5 bases, with 15 bases between. CDR3 sequence: CASSLTRGMKTGELFF. The CDR3 DNA follows: TGCGCCAGCAGCTTGACTCGGGGAATGAAGACCGGGGAGCTGTTTTTT. Based on the CDR3 plus reference TRBV5-1 and TRBJ2-2, the full variable domain is KAGVTQTPRYLIKTRGQQVTLSCSPISGHRSVSWYQQTPGQGLQFLFEYFSETQRNKGNFPGRFSGRQFSNSRSEMNVSTLELGDSALYLCASSLTRGMKTGELFFGEGSRLTVL.

The chain is built from TRBV20-1 and TRBJ1-1; D not certain. The CDR3 runs 11 residues. Trimming took 3 bases from V and 1 from J, leaving 3 bases between them. Looked up from germline, CDR1 is DFQATT and CDR2 is SNEGSKA (reference sequence). The CDR3 nucleotides are TGCAGTGCTAGCTGGAACACTGAAGCTTTCTTT. Translation gives CSASWNTEAFF.

This clone was recorded once. Because the CDR3's place on the DNA is in doubt, the DNA is left out and the CDR3 is given as listed by TCRdb. V is TRBV21-1 and J is TRBJ1-5; the tabulated D call, TRBD1, remains unverified against the DNA. TRBV21-1 is shown as a pseudogene. The CDR3 numbers 21 amino acids, ends counted. This CDR3 is CASSKVGNGTGGFLSNQPQHF.

The chain employs TRBV10-3 and TRBJ1-5, with 9 bases identical to TRBD1. This CDR3 comprises 14 residues. From germline, CDR1 is ENHRY and CDR2 SYGVKD. V shed 5 bases, J shed 6 bases, and the junction held 5 bases outside the gene matches. In nucleotides, the CDR3 is TGTGCCATCAGTCCGACAGGGGGAAGTCAGCCCCAGCATTTT. Its protein is CAISPTGGSQPQHF.

V and J are TRBV19 and TRBJ1-5, with D perhaps matching TRBD1 (6 bases). The germline CDR1 and CDR2 sequences are LNHDA and SQIVND (reference sequence). The CDR3 totals 15 residues. V was trimmed by 3 bases and J by 0 bases, leaving 9 bases between them. Here the CDR3 DNA reads TGTGCCAGTAGTATTCGGACAGATAGCAATCAGCCCCAGCATTTT. This translates into CASSIRTDSNQPQHF. Drawing the rest from reference TRBV19 and TRBJ1-5, the complete variable domain is DGGITQSPKYLFRKEGQNVTLSCEQNLNHDAMYWYRQDPGQGLRLIYYSQIVNDFQKGDIAEGYSVSREKKESFPLTVTSAQKNPTAFYLCASSIRTDSNQPQHFGDGTRLSIL.

The chain uses TRBV5-1 and TRBJ2-3, with 8 bases fitting TRBD2. In germline, CDR1 is SGHRS, CDR2 YFSETQ. This CDR3 has 17 residues. Trimming took 0 bases from V and 1 from J; bases not matched to a gene: 7. In DNA, the CDR3 is TGCGCCAGCAGCTTGGAACTCGGGCGGGGGGGCACAGATACGCAGTATTTT. Translating it yields CASSLELGRGGTDTQYF.

The chain uses TRBV6-1 and TRBJ1-3; D is uncertain. Germline assignment: CDR1 MNHNS and CDR2 SASEGT. This CDR3 is 14 amino acids long. V was clipped by 3 bases and J by 7 bases, with 13 bases between them. The CDR3 is CASSDRSIGNTIYF. The CDR3 DNA follows: TGTGCCAGCAGTGATCGGTCTATCGGTAACACCATATATTTT.

This chain joins TRBV5-4 and TRBJ1-2; TRBD1 might be the D (5 bases). V shed 3 bases and J shed 5 bases, with 14 bases lying between them. The CDR3 covers 14 residues. Germline V lookup: CDR1 SGHNT, CDR2 YYREEE (reference sequence). The CDR3 loop is CASSSEGRYYGYTF. The CDR3, as DNA: TGTGCCAGCAGCTCGGAGGGGCGTTATTATGGCTACACCTTC.

J is TRBJ2-7 and V is TRBV11-2; D might be TRBD2 (5 bases). The germline V gene has CDR1 SGHAT and CDR2 FQNNGV. The CDR3 contains 15 residues. V shed 2 bases and J shed 3 bases, with 14 bases lying between them. DNA for the CDR3: TGTGCCAGCAGCTTACGAGGTCTAGGGAGCTACGAGCAGTACTTC. This translates into CASSLRGLGSYEQYF. Full variable domain (remainder filled in from reference TRBV11-2 and TRBJ2-7): EAGVAQSPRYKIIEKRQSVAFWCNPISGHATLYWYQQILGQGPKLLIQFQNNGVVDDSQLPKDRFSAERLKGVDSTLKIQPAKLEDSAVYLCASSLRGLGSYEQYFGPGTRLTVT.

For this clone: One junction end disagrees with the germline gene, perhaps due to a read error. This chain connects TRBV18 to TRBJ2-7, with TRBD2 identical over 7 bases. The CDR3 contains 15 residues. Germline CDR1 and CDR2: KGHSH and LQKENI. CDR3 protein: CASPPASSGNYEQYF. CDR3 nucleotide sequence: TGTGCCAGCCCACCAGCATCCAGCGGGAACTACGAGCAGTACTTC.